Described below is a single T cell receptor beta chain sequence and its context. Treatment described: 15 to 20 received Ad26.COV2.S at low or high dose, single or two shots; several received placebo; per-sample allocation not given. After the first vaccine or placebo injection, samples were drawn on day 63. An adult of 18-55 years in Boston served as donor. An Ad26 vector expressing Wuhan-strain SARS-CoV-2 spike served as the vaccine. These data are taken from a study of Ad26.COV2.S vaccination and SARS-CoV-2 variants. For the study at large: Donor got 5x10^10 or 1x10^11 viral particles of Ad26.COV2.S.

Measured with immunoSEQ multiplex PCR; TCRdb has only the in-frame clones, and not every one. The sample yields under 550,000 clones, roughly 90% seen once. Specimen: peripheral blood, collected in a trial of Ad26.COV2.S vaccine versus placebo. The receptor was derived from a person between 18 and 59 years old who received the Ad26.COV2.S COVID-19 vaccine or a placebo.

Written as DNA, the CDR3 is TGTGCCAGCAGCAGAGATAGCGGACTCACAGATACGCAGTATTTT. It translates to CASSRDSGLTDTQYF. The chain uses TRBV7-3 and TRBJ2-3, with D possibly being TRBD2 (6 bases). The V gene's germline CDR1 is SGHTA and CDR2 FQGTGA. CDR3 length equals 15 residues. Trimming cost V 5 bases and J 2 bases, with 14 bases left between them.